The source of this TCR beta chain is a study of cytomegalovirus exposure and HLA in healthy donors. As for the study in general: Early on, a data release was issued that held roughly 84 million unique TCRs from HLA-typed donors. Findings and limits, study-wide: Reportedly, HLA-A and HLA-B alleles of most subjects were accurately predicted from TCR beta. The study recorded 160 or so TCR beta chains that were cytomegalovirus-associated.

Nominally healthy donors were sampled, though unrecorded immune exposures were likely. CDR3 length: 14 amino acids. Trimming took 4 bases from V and 6 from J; bases not matched to a gene: 6. Germline lookup yields CDR1 KGHSH and CDR2 LQKENI. Researchers ran the PCR with 60 Vbeta and 13 Jbeta primers. Clones were sequenced by immunoSEQ multiplex PCR, and TCRdb holds only the in-frame ones, with some missing. The data contain fewer than 250,000 clones, more than 60% of them singletons. This clone has only a few counts. Its antigen is still unknown. The sample comprised PBMCs. The chain recombines TRBV18 with TRBJ2-7, with 10 bases lining up with TRBD1. The TCR sequence derives from a woman in her thirties in good health and CMV-seropositive. CDR3 amino acids: CASSHPGQGREQYF. CDR3 bases: TGTGCCAGCTCACACCCGGGACAGGGGCGCGAGCAGTACTTC.